A single T cell receptor (beta chain) is shown here with its context. Its antigen is currently unknown. This sample is part of a study of CD8 T cells in ankylosing spondylitis. Study-wide results and caveats: Matched ankylosing spondylitis synovial fluid reportedly showed significant enrichment of disease-linked clones.

TCRdb processed the 5' RACE reads anew with MiXCR; each CDR3 protein has one entry. The sample comprises roughly 240,000 distinct CDR3 sequences, about 30% of which are singletons, and around 4.5% rests with the top ten. Trimming removed 1 base from V and 8 bases from J, with 9 bases in between. Germline assignment: CDR1 SGHDN and CDR2 FVKESK. The CDR3 sequence is 13 residues long. The material sequenced was blood, either unsorted or a sorted T cell fraction (not recorded which). The TCR sequence derives from a male donor with ankylosing spondylitis or in good health (not recorded which). The genes are TRBV14 and TRBJ2-4; D is unresolved. The CDR3 protein is CASSQVLWDIQYF. The DNA of the CDR3 is TGTGCCAGCAGCCAAGTTTTATGGGACATTCAGTACTTC.